Detailed here is one T cell receptor beta chain. The data are from a study of Ad26.COV2.S vaccination and SARS-CoV-2 variants. V gave up 3 bases and J gave up 5 bases, with 3 bases separating them. Looked up from germline, CDR1 is SGHTA and CDR2 is FQGNSA. This CDR3 spans 11 amino acids. Stated treatment: around 19 received Ad26.COV2.S at low or high dose, single or two shots; about 5 received placebo; per-sample allocation not given. After the first vaccine or placebo injection, samples were drawn on day 63. Only in-frame clones appear in the TCRdb table, and some are missing; sequencing was by immunoSEQ multiplex PCR. The sample has around 420,000 clones, roughly 90% seen once.

The source was peripheral blood, collected in a trial of Ad26.COV2.S vaccine versus placebo. The sequence was obtained from a person aged 18-65 years who received the Ad26.COV2.S COVID-19 vaccine or a placebo. The chain recombines TRBV7-2 with TRBJ2-3, with D unresolved. The CDR3, as DNA: TGTGCCAGCAGCTTTCTAGATACGCAGTATTTT. Encoded protein: CASSFLDTQYF.